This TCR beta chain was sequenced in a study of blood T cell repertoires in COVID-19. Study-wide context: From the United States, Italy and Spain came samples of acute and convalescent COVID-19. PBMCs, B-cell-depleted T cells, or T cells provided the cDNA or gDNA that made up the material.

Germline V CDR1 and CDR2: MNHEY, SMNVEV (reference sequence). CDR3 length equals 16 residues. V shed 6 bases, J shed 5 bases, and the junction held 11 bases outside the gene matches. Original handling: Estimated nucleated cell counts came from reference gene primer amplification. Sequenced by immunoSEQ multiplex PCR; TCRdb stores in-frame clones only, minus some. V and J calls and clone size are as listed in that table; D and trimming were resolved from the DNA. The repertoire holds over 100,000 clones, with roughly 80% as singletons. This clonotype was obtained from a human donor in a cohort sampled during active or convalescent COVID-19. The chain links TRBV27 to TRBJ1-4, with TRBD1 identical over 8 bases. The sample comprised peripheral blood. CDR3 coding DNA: TGTGCCAGCAGCCCGCAGGGACAGGCGCTAAATGAAAAACTGTTTTTT. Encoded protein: CASSPQGQALNEKLFF.